The 22 T cell receptor beta chains given below trace back to one sample, sequenced in a study of sequential checkpoint blockade in melanoma. Measured with immunoSEQ multiplex PCR; TCRdb has only the in-frame clones, and not every one. The table has 5,500 to 6,500 clones, approximately 48% seen once; the top ten hold about 25%. Treatment noted: randomized to nivolumab then ipilimumab (arm A) or the reverse (arm B). Material: CD8+ T cells sorted from blood (inferred from file names), obtained from a patient given nivolumab and ipilimumab in sequence. These receptors all come from a human patient with melanoma. Some clones in this sample may be carry-over from other donors' samples.

J is TRBJ2-7 and V is TRBV11-2; 9 nucleotides align to TRBD1. The CDR3 is 16 amino acids. Per germline, CDR1 SGHAT and CDR2 FQNNGV. The junction had 10 bases not matched to a gene; V was cut back by 5 bases and J by 2 bases. CDR3 loop: CASSPRNRDRAYEQYF. As DNA, the CDR3 is TGTGCCAGCAGCCCCAGAAACCGGGACAGGGCCTACGAGCAGTACTTC.

The chain carries TRBV15 and TRBJ1-1, with 9 nucleotides matching TRBD1. Trimming took 1 base from V and 4 from J; bases not matched to a gene: 4. The germline CDR1 and CDR2 sequences are LNHNV and YYDKDF (reference sequence). The CDR3 length is 15 residues. CDR3 in amino acids: CATSRVTGGGTEAFF. Here the CDR3 DNA reads TGTGCCACCAGCAGAGTGACAGGGGGAGGCACTGAAGCTTTCTTT.

This clone was counted only a few times. The V call is TRBV15, the J call TRBJ1-6; D call uncertain. V shed 6 bases and J shed 0 bases, with 9 bases lying between them. The CDR3 has 15 amino acids. The germline gives CDR1 LNHNV, CDR2 YYDKDF (reference sequence). The CDR3 region is CATSSEDSYNSPLHF. CDR3 DNA: TGTGCCACCAGTTCCGAGGACTCCTATAATTCACCCCTCCACTTT.

The rearrangement links TRBV6-5 to TRBJ2-7; 9 bases fit TRBD1. The CDR3 contains 14 residues. Germline V gene sequence: CDR1 MNHEY, CDR2 SVGAGI. After removal of 6 bases from V and 7 bases from J, the junction contained 10 bases not matched to a gene. CDR3 sequence (DNA): TGTGCCAGCAGAACTACAGGGGGCTGGGGGGAGCAGTACTTC. Translation gives CASRTTGGWGEQYF.

This clone has more than one count but fewer than ten. The germline gene is not matched at one end of the junction; a read error may be the cause. The sample holds other DNA sequences that translate to the same CDR3. The V and J genes are TRBV7-9 and TRBJ2-7; weak D call: TRBD2 (5 bases). Germline V gene sequence: CDR1 SEHNR, CDR2 FQNEAQ (reference sequence). There are 15 residues in the CDR3. The CDR3 region has the DNA TGCGCCAGCAGCCGGGGAGAGAGCAGTCCCTACGAGCAGTACTTC. This codes for CASSRGESSPYEQYF.

This clone was recorded a few times. The chain carries TRBV27 and TRBJ2-6, with D tentatively TRBD2 (6 bases). Germline lookup yields CDR1 MNHEY and CDR2 SMNVEV (reference sequence). The CDR3 is made up of 15 amino acids. V was trimmed by 6 bases and J by 4 bases, leaving 13 bases between them. CDR3: CASRDWGLGANVLTF. As DNA, the CDR3 is TGTGCCAGCAGGGATTGGGGACTCGGGGCCAACGTCCTGACTTTC.

This clone was counted only a few times. This chain joins TRBV7-6 and TRBJ1-1; maybe TRBD1 (6 bases). The V end was cut by 3 bases, the J end by 5 bases, with 13 bases between. Germline CDR1 reads SGHVS; CDR2 reads FNYEAQ. The CDR3 runs to 14 residues. The DNA of the CDR3 is TGTGCCAGCAGCTTCGGGGGGGCTGGGACTGAAGCTTTCTTT. This codes for CASSFGGAGTEAFF.

This chain links TRBV4-2 with TRBJ1-2; 7 bases match TRBD1. The CDR3 is 15 amino acids. V was pared by 3 bases and J by 3 bases, with 7 bases of the junction left unmatched. Per the germline V gene, CDR1 is LGHNA and CDR2 is YNFKEQ. CDR3 loop: CASSQAGTADYGYTF. CDR3 nucleotides: TGTGCCAGCAGCCAGGCCGGGACAGCAGACTATGGCTACACCTTC.

The J gene is TRBJ1-1, the V gene TRBV7-9; 9 bases are a match to TRBD1. Germline trimming cut 4 bases from V and 7 bases from J; bases unmatched to any gene: 4. The CDR3 runs 13 residues. The V gene's germline CDR1 is SEHNR and CDR2 FQNEAQ (reference sequence). CDR3 region: CASSSRTGVEAFF. In DNA, the CDR3 is TGTGCCAGCAGCTCACGGACAGGGGTTGAAGCTTTCTTT.

Remarks on this clone: Given a much more abundant clone one base away, this may be a read error. Additional DNA sequences in this sample encode the identical CDR3. This chain uses TRBV4-1 with TRBJ1-2; 10 nucleotides align to TRBD1. V was clipped by 3 bases and J by 6 bases; unmatched bases: 1. Germline loops: CDR1 MGHRA, CDR2 YSYEKL. The CDR3 contains 13 residues. CDR3 nucleotide sequence: TGCGCCAGCAGCCAGGGGACAGGGGATGGCTACACCTTC. Translating gives CASSQGTGDGYTF.

V usage is TRBV5-1 and J usage is TRBJ2-1, with 15 bases fitting TRBD2. This CDR3 is built from 19 residues. V trimming: 4 bases; J trimming: 0 bases; junction bases outside the gene matches: 8. The germline gives CDR1 SGHRS, CDR2 YFSETQ. The CDR3 reads CASSVSGTSGRSSYNEQFF. In DNA, the CDR3 is TGCGCCAGCAGCGTCTCCGGGACTAGCGGGAGGAGCTCCTACAATGAGCAGTTCTTC.

This clone has a handful of counts. V and J are TRBV7-9 and TRBJ1-5; D unresolved. V lost 7 bases, J lost 7 bases, and 11 bases lay in between. The CDR3 runs to 12 residues. CDR1 SEHNR and CDR2 FQNEAQ come from the germline V gene (reference sequence). CDR3 sequence (DNA): TGTGCCAGCACCCTAGGTGCCCAGCCCCAGCATTTT. It yields the protein CASTLGAQPQHF. Complete variable domain (other parts from reference TRBV7-9 and TRBJ1-5): DTGVSQNPRHKITKRGQNVTFRCDPISEHNRLYWYRQTLGQGPEFLTYFQNEAQLEKSRLLSDRFSAERPKGSFSTLEIQRTEQGDSAMYLCASTLGAQPQHFGDGTRLSIL.

The chain combines TRBV7-9 with TRBJ1-5; D perhaps matches TRBD1 (6 bases). Germline V gene data show CDR1 as SEHNR and CDR2 as FQNEAQ (reference sequence). V lost 7 bases and J 5 bases, leaving 15 bases between the germline ends. The CDR3 length is 14 residues. The CDR3 loop is CASTIQGGDQPQHF. As DNA, the CDR3 is TGTGCCAGCACCATACAGGGAGGGGATCAGCCCCAGCATTTT.

This clone is labeled as large (0.1 to 1%). V usage is TRBV14 and J usage is TRBJ1-2, with unresolved D. The CDR3 runs 13 residues. Trimming shortened V by 4 bases and J by 4 bases, and 10 bases separated the two germline ends. Germline V gives CDR1 SGHDN, CDR2 FVKESK. The CDR3 protein is CASSRPGGYGYTF. The DNA for the CDR3 is TGTGCCAGCAGCCGACCGGGAGGCTATGGCTACACCTTC.

The chain recombines TRBV7-2 with TRBJ2-7; 9 bases match TRBD1. The J segment lost 1 base and the V segment lost 1 base, leaving 2 bases of the junction unmatched. The germline CDR1 and CDR2 sequences are SGHTA and FQGNSA. This CDR3 is built from 15 residues. As DNA, the CDR3 is TGTGCCAGCAGCTTAGGGGGACAGGGTTCCTACGAGCAGTACTTC. This encodes CASSLGGQGSYEQYF.

In its sample, this clone is medium-sized. The chain couples TRBV27 to TRBJ1-2; D is undetermined. Trimming removed 3 bases at V and 3 bases at J, with 17 bases between. Germline V lookup: CDR1 MNHEY, CDR2 SMNVEV (reference sequence). CDR3 length: 16 amino acids. Here the CDR3 DNA reads TGTGCCAGCAGTTTCAATGGGTATTCTGGAGACTATGGCTACACCTTC. It is translated as CASSFNGYSGDYGYTF.

The chain employs TRBV4-1 and TRBJ2-7, with D perhaps matching TRBD2 (5 bases). This CDR3 spans 14 amino acids. Germline V gene data show CDR1 as MGHRA and CDR2 as YSYEKL. V lost 0 bases and J lost 0, with 6 bases in between. DNA for the CDR3: TGCGCCAGCAGCCAAGAGCGGGCCTCCTACGAGCAGTACTTC. Translating it yields CASSQERASYEQYF.

By share of the sample, this clone is medium-sized (0.01 to 0.1%). The rearrangement joins TRBV5-4 to TRBJ1-1; a weak D match, TRBD1 (6 bases). V lost 3 bases and J 5 bases, leaving 14 bases between the germline ends. The CDR3 is 14 residues long. Germline values: CDR1 SGHNT, CDR2 YYREEE (reference sequence). The CDR3 reads CASSSLGTGTEAFF. CDR3 DNA sequence: TGTGCCAGCAGCTCTCTGGGCACAGGGACTGAAGCTTTCTTT.

This clone has only a few counts. The rearrangement joins TRBV7-9 to TRBJ1-6, with TRBD1 as a possible D gene (6 bases). Deletions cut 1 base from V and 10 bases from J, with 14 bases between. The germline V gene has CDR1 SEHNR and CDR2 FQNEAQ (reference sequence). The CDR3 length is 15 residues. CDR3 sequence (DNA): TGTGCCAGCAGCTTAGTGGACGGTCAGGGGTCACCCCTCCACTTT. It specifies CASSLVDGQGSPLHF. The full variable domain, its missing parts supplied by reference TRBV7-9 and TRBJ1-6, is DTGVSQNPRHKITKRGQNVTFRCDPISEHNRLYWYRQTLGQGPEFLTYFQNEAQLEKSRLLSDRFSAERPKGSFSTLEIQRTEQGDSAMYLCASSLVDGQGSPLHFGNGTRLTVT.

In its sample, this clone was seen many times. CDR3 protein: CASSITGSGEQYF. The DNA of the CDR3 is TGTGCCAGTAGTATCACAGGCTCGGGCGAGCAGTACTTC. V is TRBV19 and J is TRBJ2-7; tentative D call: TRBD1 (5 bases). The CDR3 spans 13 residues. Germline V gene sequence: CDR1 LNHDA, CDR2 SQIVND (reference sequence). Trimming shortened V by 3 bases and J by 6 bases, and 12 bases separated the two germline ends.

The chain uses TRBV25-1 and TRBJ2-7; no clear D. Trimming took off 0 bases at V and 2 bases at J, with 11 bases between the two ends. Per the germline V gene, CDR1 is MGHDK and CDR2 is SYGVNS. The CDR3 consists of 15 residues. CDR3 in amino acids: CASSEYTGAPYEQYF. DNA of the CDR3: TGTGCCAGCAGTGAATATACCGGAGCCCCCTACGAGCAGTACTTC.

This chain links TRBV7-3 with TRBJ2-7, with 8 positions matching TRBD2. The CDR3 is 15 residues long. V was pared by 1 base and J by 5 bases, with 7 bases of the junction left unmatched. Germline values: CDR1 SGHTA, CDR2 FQGTGA. Here the CDR3 reads CASSLMGGGRNEQYF. CDR3 DNA sequence: TGTGCCAGCAGCTTAATGGGCGGGGGGAGAAACGAGCAGTACTTC. The full variable domain, its missing parts supplied by reference TRBV7-3 and TRBJ2-7, is GAGVSQTPSNKVTEKGKYVELRCDPISGHTALYWYRQSLGQGPEFLIYFQGTGAADDSGLPNDRFFAVRPEGSVSTLKIQRTERGDSAVYLCASSLMGGGRNEQYFGPGTRLTVT.